This section outlines one TCR beta chain sequence together with its context. The target antigen is unknown. The data belong to a study of T cell responses to AZD1222 COVID-19 vaccine. The assay was immunoSEQ multiplex PCR, and TCRdb's table has in-frame clones only and misses some. The table records some 200,000 clones, 85% to 95% of them present only once. Study-wide points: It should be noted that donors were predominantly white British and more often female, and clonal diversity was possibly underestimated.

V trimming: 1 base; J trimming: 10 bases; junction bases outside the gene matches: 7. The CDR3 is made up of 15 amino acids. In germline, CDR1 is SEHNR, CDR2 FQNEAQ (reference sequence). The TCR originated in an adult in good health. This chain joins TRBV7-9 and TRBJ1-6, with 7 bases identical to TRBD1. Sequences were derived from peripheral blood, sampled on day 0 of AZD1222 vaccination. The chain's CDR3 is CASSLERTGPSPLHF. For the CDR3, the DNA is TGTGCCAGCAGCTTAGAAAGGACAGGCCCCTCACCCCTCCACTTT.